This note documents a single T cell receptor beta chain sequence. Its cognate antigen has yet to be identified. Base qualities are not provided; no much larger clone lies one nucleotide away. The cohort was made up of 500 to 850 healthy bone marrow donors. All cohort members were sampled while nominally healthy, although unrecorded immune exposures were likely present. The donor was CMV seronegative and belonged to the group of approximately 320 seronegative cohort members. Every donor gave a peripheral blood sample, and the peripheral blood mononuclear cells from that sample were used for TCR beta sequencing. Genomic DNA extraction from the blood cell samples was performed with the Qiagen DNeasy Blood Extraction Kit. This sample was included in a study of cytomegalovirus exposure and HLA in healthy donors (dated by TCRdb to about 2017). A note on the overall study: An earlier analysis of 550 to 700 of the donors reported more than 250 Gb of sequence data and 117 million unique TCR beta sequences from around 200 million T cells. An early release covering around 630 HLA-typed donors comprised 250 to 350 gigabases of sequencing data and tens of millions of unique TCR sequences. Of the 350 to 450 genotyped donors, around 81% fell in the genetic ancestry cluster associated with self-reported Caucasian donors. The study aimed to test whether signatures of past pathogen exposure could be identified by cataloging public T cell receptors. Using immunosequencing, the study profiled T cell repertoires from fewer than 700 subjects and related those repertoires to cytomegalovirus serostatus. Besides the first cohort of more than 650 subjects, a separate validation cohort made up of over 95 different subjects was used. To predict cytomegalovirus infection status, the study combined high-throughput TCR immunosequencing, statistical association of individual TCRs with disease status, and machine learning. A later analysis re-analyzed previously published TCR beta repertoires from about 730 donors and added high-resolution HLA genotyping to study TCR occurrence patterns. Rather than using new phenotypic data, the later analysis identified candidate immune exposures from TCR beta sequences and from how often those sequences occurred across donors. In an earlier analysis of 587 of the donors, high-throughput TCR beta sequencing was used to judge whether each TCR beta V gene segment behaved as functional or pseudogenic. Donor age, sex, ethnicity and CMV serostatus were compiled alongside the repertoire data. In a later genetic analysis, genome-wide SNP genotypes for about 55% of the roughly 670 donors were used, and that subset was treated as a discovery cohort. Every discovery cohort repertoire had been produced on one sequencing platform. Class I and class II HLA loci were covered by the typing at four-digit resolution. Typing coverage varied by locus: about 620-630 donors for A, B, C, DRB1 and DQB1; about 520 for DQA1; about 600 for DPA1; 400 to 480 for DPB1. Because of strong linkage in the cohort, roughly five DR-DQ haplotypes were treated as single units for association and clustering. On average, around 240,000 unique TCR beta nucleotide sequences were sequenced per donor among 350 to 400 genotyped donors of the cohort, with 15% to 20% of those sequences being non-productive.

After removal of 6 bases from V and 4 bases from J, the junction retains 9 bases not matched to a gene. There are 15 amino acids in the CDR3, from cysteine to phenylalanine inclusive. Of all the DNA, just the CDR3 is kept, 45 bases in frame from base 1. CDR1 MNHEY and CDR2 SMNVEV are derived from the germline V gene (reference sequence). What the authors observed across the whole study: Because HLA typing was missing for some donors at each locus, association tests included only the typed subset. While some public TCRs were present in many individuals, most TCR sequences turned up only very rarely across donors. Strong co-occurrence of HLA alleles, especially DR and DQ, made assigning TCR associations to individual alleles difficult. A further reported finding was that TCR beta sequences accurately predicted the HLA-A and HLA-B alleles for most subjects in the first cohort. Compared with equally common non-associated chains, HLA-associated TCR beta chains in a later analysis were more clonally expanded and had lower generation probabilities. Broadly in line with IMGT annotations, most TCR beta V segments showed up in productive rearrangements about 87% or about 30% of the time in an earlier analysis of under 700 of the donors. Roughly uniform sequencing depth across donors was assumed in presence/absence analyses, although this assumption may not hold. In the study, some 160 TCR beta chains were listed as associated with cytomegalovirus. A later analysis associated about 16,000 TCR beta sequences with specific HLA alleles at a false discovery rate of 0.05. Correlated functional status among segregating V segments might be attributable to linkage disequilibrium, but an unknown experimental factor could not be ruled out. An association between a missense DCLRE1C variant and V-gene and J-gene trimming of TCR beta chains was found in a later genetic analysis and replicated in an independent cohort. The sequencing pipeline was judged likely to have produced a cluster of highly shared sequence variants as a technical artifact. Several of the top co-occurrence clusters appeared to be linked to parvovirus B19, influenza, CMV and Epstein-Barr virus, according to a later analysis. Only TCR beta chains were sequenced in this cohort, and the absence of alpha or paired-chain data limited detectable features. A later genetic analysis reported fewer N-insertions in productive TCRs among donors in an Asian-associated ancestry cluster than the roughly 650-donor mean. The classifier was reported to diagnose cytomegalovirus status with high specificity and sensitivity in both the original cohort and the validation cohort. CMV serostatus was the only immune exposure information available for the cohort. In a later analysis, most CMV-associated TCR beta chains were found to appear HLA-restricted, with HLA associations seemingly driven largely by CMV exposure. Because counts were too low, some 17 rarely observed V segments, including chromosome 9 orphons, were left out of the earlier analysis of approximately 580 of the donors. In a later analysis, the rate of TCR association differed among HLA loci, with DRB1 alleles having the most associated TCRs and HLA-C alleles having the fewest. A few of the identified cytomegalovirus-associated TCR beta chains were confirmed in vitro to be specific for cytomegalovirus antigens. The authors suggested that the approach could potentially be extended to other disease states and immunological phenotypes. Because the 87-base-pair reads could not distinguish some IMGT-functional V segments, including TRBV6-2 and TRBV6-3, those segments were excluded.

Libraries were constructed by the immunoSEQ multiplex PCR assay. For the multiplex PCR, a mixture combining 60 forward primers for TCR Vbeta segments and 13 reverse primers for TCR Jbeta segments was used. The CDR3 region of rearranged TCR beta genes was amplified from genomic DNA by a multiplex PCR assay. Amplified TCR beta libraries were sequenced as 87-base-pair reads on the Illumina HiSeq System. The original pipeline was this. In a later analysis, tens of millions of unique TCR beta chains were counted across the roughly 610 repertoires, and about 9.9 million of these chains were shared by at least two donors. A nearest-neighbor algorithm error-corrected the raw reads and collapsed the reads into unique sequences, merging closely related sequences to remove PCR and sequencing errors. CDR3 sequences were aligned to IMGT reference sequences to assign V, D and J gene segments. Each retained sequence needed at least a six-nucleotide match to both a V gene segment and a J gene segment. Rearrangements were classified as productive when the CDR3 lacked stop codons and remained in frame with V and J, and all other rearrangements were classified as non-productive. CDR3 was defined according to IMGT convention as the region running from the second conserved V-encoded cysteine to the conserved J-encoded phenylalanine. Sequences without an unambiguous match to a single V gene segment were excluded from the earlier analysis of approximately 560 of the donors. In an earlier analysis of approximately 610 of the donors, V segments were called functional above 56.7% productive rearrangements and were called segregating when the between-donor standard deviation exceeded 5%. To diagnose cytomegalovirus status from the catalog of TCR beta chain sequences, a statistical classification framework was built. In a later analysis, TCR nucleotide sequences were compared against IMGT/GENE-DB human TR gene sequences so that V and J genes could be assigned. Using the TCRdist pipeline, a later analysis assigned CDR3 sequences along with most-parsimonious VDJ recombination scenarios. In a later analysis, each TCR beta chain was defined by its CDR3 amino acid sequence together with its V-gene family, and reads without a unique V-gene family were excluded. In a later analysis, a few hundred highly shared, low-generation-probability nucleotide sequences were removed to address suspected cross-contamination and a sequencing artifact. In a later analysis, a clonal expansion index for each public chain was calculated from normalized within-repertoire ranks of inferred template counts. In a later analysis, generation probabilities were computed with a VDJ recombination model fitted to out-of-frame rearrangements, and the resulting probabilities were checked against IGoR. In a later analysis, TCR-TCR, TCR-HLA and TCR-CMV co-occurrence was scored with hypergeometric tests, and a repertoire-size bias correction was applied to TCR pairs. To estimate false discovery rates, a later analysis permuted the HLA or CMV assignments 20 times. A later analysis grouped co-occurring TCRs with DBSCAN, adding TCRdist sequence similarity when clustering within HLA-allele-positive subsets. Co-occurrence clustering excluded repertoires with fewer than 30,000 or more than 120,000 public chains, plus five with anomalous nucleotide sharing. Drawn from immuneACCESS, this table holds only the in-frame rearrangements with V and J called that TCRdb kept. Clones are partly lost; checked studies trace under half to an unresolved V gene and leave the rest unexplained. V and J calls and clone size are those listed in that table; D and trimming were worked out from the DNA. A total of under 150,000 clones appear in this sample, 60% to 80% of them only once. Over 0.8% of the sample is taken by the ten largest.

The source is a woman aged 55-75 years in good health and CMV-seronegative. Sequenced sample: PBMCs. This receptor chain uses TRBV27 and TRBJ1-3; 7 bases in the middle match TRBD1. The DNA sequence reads TGTGCCAGCAGCGCGCTGACAGGGCCGGGAAACACCATATATTTT. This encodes CASSALTGPGNTIYF.